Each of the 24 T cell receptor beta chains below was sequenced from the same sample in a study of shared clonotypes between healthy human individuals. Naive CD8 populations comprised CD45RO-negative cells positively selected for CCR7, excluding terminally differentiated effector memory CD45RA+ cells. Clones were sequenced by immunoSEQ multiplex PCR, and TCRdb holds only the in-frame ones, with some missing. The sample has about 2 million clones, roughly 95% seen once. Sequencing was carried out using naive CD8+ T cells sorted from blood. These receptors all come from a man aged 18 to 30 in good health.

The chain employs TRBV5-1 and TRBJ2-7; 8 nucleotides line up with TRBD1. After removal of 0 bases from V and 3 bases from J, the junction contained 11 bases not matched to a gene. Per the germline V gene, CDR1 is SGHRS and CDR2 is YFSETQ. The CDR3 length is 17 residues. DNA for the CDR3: TGCGCCAGCAGCTTGGGATCCGGGACAGGTGCCTACTACGAGCAGTACTTC. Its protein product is CASSLGSGTGAYYEQYF. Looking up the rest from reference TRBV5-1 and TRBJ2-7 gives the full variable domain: KAGVTQTPRYLIKTRGQQVTLSCSPISGHRSVSWYQQTPGQGLQFLFEYFSETQRNKGNFPGRFSGRQFSNSRSEMNVSTLELGDSALYLCASSLGSGTGAYYEQYFGPGTRLTVT.

Here the CDR3 DNA reads TGTGCCAGCAGTTTAATTAGCGGGCCCAGGGAGACGACAGATACGCAGTATTTT. It encodes CASSLISGPRETTDTQYF. The V call is TRBV27, the J call TRBJ2-3; 7 positions match TRBD2. CDR1 MNHEY and CDR2 SMNVEV come from the germline V gene (reference sequence). The CDR3 is made up of 18 amino acids. After removal of 2 bases from V and 3 bases from J, the junction contained 14 bases not matched to a gene.

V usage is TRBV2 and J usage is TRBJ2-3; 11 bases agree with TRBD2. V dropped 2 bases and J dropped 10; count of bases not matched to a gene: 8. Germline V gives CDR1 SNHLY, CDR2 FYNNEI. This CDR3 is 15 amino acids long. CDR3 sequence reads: CASSEKIAGGHPQYF. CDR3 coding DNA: TGTGCCAGCAGTGAAAAAATAGCGGGGGGGCATCCGCAGTATTTT.

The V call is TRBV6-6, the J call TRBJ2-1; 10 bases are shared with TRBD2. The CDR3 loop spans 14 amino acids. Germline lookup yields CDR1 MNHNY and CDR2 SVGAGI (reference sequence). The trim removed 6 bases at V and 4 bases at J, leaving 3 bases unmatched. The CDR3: CASSGTSEYNEQFF. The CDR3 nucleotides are TGTGCCAGCAGCGGGACTAGCGAATACAATGAGCAGTTCTTC.

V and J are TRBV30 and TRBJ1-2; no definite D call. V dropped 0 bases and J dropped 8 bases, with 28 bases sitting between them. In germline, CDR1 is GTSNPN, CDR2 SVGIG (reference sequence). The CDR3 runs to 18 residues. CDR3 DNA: TGTGCCTGGAGTGTAGATTTGGTGGAGGGCCCGGATTGGAAGGGCTACACCTTC. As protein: CAWSVDLVEGPDWKGYTF.

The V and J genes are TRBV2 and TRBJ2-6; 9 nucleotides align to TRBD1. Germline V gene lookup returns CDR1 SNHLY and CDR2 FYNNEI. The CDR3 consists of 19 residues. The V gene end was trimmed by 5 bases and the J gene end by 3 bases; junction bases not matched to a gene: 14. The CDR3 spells CASSNAIGTGSFGANVLTF. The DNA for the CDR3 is TGTGCCAGCAGTAATGCCATCGGGACAGGGAGCTTTGGGGCCAACGTCCTGACTTTC.

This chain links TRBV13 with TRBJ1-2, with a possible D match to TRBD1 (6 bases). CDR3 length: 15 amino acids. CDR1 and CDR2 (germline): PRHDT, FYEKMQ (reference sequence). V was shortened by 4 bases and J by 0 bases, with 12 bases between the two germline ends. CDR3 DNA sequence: TGTGCCAGCAGCTCGGGGACAATAACTAACTATGGCTACACCTTC. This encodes CASSSGTITNYGYTF.

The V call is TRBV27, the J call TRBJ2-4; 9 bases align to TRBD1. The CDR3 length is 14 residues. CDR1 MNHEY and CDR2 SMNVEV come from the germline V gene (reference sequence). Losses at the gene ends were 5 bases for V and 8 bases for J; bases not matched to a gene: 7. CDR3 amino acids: CASSPDRGAYIQYF. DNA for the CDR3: TGTGCCAGCAGTCCGGACAGGGGAGCGTACATTCAGTACTTC.

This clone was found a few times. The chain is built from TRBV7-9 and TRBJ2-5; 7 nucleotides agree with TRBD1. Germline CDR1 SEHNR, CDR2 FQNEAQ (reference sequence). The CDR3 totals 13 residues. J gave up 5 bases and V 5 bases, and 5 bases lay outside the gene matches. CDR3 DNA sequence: TGTGCCAGCAGCCGACAGGGACGGGAGACCCAGTACTTC. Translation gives CASSRQGRETQYF. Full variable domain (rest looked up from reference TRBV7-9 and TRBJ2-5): DTGVSQNPRHKITKRGQNVTFRCDPISEHNRLYWYRQTLGQGPEFLTYFQNEAQLEKSRLLSDRFSAERPKGSFSTLEIQRTEQGDSAMYLCASSRQGRETQYFGPGTRLLVL.

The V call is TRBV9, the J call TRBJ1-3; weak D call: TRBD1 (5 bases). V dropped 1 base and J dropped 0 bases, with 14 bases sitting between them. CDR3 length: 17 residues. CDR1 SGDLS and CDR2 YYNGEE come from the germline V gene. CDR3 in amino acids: CASSVWGDGYSGNTIYF. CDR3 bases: TGTGCCAGCAGCGTATGGGGGGACGGTTACTCTGGAAACACCATATATTTT. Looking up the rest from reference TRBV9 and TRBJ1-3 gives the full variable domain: DSGVTQTPKHLITATGQRVTLRCSPRSGDLSVYWYQQSLDQGLQFLIQYYNGEERAKGNILERFSAQQFPDLHSELNLSSLELGDSALYFCASSVWGDGYSGNTIYFGEGSWLTVV.

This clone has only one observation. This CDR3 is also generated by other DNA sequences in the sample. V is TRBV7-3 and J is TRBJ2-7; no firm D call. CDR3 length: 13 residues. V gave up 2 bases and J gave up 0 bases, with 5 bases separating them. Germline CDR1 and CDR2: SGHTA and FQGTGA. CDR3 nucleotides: TGTGCCAGCAGCTTATCCCCCTCCTACGAGCAGTACTTC. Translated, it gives CASSLSPSYEQYF.

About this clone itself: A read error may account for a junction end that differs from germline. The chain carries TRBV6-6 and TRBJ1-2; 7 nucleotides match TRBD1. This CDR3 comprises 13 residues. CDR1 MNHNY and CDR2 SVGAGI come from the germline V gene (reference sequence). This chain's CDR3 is CASSYTLDRDPPF. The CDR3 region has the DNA TGTGCCAGCAGTTACACGCTCGACAGGGACCCGCCCTTC.

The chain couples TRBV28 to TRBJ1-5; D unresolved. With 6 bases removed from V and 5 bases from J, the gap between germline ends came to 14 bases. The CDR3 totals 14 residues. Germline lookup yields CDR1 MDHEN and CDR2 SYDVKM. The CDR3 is CASSYGMDDQPQHF. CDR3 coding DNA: TGTGCCAGCAGCTACGGGATGGACGATCAGCCCCAGCATTTT.

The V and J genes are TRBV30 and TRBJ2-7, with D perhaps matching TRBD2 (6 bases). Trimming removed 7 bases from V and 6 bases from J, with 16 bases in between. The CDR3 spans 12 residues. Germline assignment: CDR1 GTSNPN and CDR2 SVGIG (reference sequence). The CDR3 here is CALGGTHLEQYF. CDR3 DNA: TGTGCCTTAGGCGGGACTCATCTCGAGCAGTACTTC.

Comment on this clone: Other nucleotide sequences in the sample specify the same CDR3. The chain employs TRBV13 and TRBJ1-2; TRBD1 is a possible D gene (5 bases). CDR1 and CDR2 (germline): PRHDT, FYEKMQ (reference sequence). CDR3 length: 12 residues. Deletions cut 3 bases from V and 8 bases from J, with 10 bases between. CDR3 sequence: CASSFQGNGYTF. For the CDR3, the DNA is TGTGCCAGCAGCTTCCAGGGAAACGGCTACACCTTC.

CDR3 coding DNA: TGCGCCAGCAGCCAAGGCCGTATGCCTCAAGAGACCCAGTACTTC. It encodes CASSQGRMPQETQYF. V usage is TRBV4-1 and J usage is TRBJ2-5, with D unresolved. The germline V and J ends were trimmed by 1 base and 2 bases, with 11 bases remaining between them. CDR3 size: 15 residues. The V gene's germline CDR1 is MGHRA and CDR2 YSYEKL.

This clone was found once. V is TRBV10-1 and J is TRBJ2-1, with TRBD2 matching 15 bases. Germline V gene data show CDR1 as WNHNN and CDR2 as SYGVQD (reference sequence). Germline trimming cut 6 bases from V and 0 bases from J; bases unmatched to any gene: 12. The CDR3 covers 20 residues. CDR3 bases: TGCGCCAGCAGCCCGCTTTCCGGGACTAGCGGGGGGCCCTCCTACAATGAGCAGTTCTTC. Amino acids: CASSPLSGTSGGPSYNEQFF.

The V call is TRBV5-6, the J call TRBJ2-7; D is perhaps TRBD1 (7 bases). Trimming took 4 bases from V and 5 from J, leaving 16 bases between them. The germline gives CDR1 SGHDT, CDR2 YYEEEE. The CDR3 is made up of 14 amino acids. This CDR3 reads CASSPEGAEHEQYF. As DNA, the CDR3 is TGTGCCAGCAGCCCGGAGGGGGCAGAGCACGAGCAGTACTTC.

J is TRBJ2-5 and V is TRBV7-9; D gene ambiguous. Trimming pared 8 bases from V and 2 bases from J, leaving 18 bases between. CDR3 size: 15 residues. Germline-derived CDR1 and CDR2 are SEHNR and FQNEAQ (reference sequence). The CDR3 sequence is CASSSAHSRQETQYF. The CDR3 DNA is TGTGCCAGCTCCTCGGCCCACAGCCGTCAAGAGACCCAGTACTTC.

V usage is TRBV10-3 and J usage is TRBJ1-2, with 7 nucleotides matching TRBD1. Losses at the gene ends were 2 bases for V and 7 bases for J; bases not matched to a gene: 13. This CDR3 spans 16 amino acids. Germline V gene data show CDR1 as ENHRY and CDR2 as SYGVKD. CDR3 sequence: CAISEDSGEQGFGYTF. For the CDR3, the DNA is TGTGCCATCAGTGAGGATAGCGGGGAACAGGGGTTTGGCTACACCTTC.

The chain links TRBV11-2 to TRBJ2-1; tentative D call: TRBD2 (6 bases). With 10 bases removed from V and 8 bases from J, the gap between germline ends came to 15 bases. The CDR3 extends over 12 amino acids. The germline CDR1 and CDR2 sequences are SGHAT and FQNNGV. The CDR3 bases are TGTGCCACCCATTCCGGGGGTGATGAGCAGTTCTTC. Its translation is CATHSGGDEQFF.

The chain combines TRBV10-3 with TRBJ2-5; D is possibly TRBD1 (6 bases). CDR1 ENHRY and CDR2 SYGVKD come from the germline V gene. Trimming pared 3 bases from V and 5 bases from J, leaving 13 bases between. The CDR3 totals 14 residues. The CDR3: CAISDYRVGETQYF. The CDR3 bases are TGTGCCATCAGTGATTACAGGGTCGGGGAGACCCAGTACTTC.

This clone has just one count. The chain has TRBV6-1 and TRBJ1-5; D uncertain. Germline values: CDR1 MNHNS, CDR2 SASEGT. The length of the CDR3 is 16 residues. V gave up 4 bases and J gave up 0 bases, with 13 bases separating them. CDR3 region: CASSALRDYSNQPQHF. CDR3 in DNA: TGTGCCAGCAGTGCCCTGCGGGATTATAGCAATCAGCCCCAGCATTTT.

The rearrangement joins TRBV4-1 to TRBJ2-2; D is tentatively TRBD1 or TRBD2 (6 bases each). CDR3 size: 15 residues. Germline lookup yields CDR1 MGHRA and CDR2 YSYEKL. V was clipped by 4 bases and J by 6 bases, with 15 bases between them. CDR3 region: CASSLEGGRAGELFF. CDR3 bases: TGCGCCAGCAGCCTGGAGGGGGGTAGAGCCGGGGAGCTGTTTTTT.